This T cell receptor beta chain emerged from a study of high-grade serous ovarian cancer treatment subgroups. Trimming cost V 7 bases and J 3 bases; bases outside gene matches: 6. The CDR3 covers 14 residues. Germline V gives CDR1 LNHDA, CDR2 SQIVND (reference sequence). Clones were sequenced by immunoSEQ multiplex PCR, and TCRdb holds only the in-frame ones, with some missing. Of more than 15,000 clones in the sample, approximately 77% were seen once. The tumor samples were collected prior to definitive surgery or chemotherapy. Source material: tumor tissue. The origin of this receptor is a human donor with high-grade serous ovarian cancer. The J gene is TRBJ1-5, the V gene TRBV19; 7 bases are shared with TRBD1. The CDR3 reads CASTLQGNNQPQHF. CDR3 sequence (DNA): TGTGCCAGTACCTTACAGGGGAACAATCAGCCCCAGCATTTT.